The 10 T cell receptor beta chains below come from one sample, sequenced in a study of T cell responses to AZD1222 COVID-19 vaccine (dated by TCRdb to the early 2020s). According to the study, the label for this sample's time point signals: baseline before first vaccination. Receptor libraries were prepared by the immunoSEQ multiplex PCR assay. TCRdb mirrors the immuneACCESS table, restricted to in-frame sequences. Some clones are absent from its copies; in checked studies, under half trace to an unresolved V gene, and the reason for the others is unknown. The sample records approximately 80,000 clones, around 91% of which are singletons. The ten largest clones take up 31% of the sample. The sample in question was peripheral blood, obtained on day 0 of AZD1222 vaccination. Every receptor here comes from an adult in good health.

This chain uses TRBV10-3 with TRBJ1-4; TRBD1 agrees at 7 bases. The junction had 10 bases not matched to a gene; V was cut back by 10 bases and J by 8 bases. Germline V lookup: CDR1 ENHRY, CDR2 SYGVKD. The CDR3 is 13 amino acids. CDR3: CATNRDRSEKLFF. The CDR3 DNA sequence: TGTGCCACCAACCGGGACAGAAGCGAAAAACTGTTTTTT.

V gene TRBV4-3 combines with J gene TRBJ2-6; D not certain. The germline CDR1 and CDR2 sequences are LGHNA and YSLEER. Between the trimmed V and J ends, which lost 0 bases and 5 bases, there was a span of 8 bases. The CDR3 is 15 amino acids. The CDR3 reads CASSQDPSRANVLTF. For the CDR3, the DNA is TGCGCCAGCAGCCAAGACCCCAGCCGGGCCAACGTCCTGACTTTC.

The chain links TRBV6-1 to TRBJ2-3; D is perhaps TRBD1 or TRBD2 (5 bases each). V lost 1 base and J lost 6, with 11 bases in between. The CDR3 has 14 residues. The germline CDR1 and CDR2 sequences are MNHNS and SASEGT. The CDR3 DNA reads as TGTGCCAGCAGTGAAGATCAGGGCGGGGATACGCAGTATTTT. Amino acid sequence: CASSEDQGGDTQYF.

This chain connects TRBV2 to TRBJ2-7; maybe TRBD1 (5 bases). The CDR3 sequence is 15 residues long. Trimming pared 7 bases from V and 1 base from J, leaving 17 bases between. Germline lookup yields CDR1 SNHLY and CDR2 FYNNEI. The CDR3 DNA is TGTGCCAGCAAGATCAATAGACAGACTTCCTACGAGCAGTACTTC. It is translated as CASKINRQTSYEQYF.

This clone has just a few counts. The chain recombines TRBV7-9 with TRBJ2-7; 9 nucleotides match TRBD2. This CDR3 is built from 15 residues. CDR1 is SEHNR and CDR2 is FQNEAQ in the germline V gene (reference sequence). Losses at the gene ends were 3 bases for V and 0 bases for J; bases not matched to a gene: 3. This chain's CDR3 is CASSLASGASYEQYF. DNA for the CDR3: TGTGCCAGCAGCTTGGCTAGCGGGGCCTCCTACGAGCAGTACTTC.

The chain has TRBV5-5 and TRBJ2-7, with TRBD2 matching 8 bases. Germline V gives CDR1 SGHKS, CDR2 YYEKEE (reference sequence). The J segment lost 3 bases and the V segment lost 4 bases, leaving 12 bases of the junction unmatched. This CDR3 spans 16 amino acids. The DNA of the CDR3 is TGTGCCAGCAGCCAAAAGGCCAGCGGGAGTGTCTACGAGCAGTACTTC. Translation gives CASSQKASGSVYEQYF.

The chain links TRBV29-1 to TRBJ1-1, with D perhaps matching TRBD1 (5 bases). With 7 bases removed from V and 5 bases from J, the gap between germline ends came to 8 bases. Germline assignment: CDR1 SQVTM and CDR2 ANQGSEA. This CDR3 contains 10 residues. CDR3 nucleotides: TGCAGCGGGCAGGGTACTGAAGCTTTCTTT. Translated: CSGQGTEAFF.

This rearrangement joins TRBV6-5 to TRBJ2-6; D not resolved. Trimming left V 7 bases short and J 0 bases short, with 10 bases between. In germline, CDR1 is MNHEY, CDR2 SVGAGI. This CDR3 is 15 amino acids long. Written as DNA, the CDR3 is TGTGCCAGCACCCCGGAGCCCTCTGGGGCCAACGTCCTGACTTTC. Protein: CASTPEPSGANVLTF.

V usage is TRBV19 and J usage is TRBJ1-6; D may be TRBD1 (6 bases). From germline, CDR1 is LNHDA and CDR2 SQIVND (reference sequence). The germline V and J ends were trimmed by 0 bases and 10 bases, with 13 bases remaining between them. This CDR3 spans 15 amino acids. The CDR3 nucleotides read TGTGCCAGTAGTATAGAGTACAGGGAAACCTCACCCCTCCACTTT. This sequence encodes CASSIEYRETSPLHF.

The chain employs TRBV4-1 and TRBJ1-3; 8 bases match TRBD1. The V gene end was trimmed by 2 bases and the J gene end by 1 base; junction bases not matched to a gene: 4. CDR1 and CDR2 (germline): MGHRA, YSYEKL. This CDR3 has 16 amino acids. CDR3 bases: TGCGCCAGCAGCCAAACCGGGACAGGATCTGGAAACACCATATATTTT. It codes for CASSQTGTGSGNTIYF.